The clone carrying this T cell receptor beta chain was detected ten times or more. Antigen specificity is unknown. CDR3-region Arm-PCR and iRepertoire HTBI primers produced the TCR beta libraries. TCRdb reanalysed the multiplex PCR reads using MiXCR and keeps one entry per CDR3 protein. The table lists 350,000 to 500,000 distinct CDR3 sequences, 16% of them singletons. V gave up 4 bases and J gave up 5 bases, with 18 bases separating them. This CDR3 contains 16 residues. CDR1 is KGHDR and CDR2 is SFDVKD in the germline V gene. Indicated time point: newly diagnosed GD, antithyroid drugs for less than 3 months. PBMCs provided the RNA from which the TCR library was made. Peripheral blood, around 9.4 milliliters of it, was drawn into EDTA tubes. This entry is derived from a study of regulatory T cells in long-lasting Graves disease. Study-level points and caveats: Possibly, too few samples lowered accuracy.

The sample was also reused in another study, on T cells in Graves' hyperthyroidism and ophthalmopathy. That report adds: The study defined stable Graves' hyperthyroidism as no ophthalmopathy progression within 18 months. Most expanded thyroid clonotypes above 0.001 recurred in blood.

The receptor was derived from a woman in her 30s with Graves disease. The chain combines TRBV24-1 with TRBJ2-3; either TRBD1 or TRBD2 may fit D (5 bases each). This specimen was peripheral blood mononuclear cells (PBMCs), taken at new diagnosis, from a patient treated with antithyroid drugs. The CDR3 is CATSDPGRRSVDTQYF. Written as DNA, the CDR3 is TGTGCCACCAGTGACCCGGGACGGCGCTCGGTAGATACGCAGTATTTT.